The T cell receptor (beta chain) under discussion was sequenced for a study of identical twins. The study, taken as a whole, reports: Not following the same donors, the study drew its conclusions from cross-sectional statistical analysis.

This clonotype turned up a few times. Its antigen is as yet unknown. TCRdb re-called the 5' RACE reads with MiXCR, one entry per CDR3 protein. The table lists 400,000 to 550,000 distinct CDR3 sequences, about 13% of them singletons. This CDR3 contains 15 residues. Germline CDR1 and CDR2: MDHEN and SYDVKM. V was pared by 3 bases and J by 1 base, with 11 bases between. The data were also submitted as part of a second study, on yellow fever vaccine responses in identical twins.

This clonotype was sampled from a woman younger than 30 in good health. This chain uses TRBV28 with TRBJ2-3; a possible D gene is TRBD2 (6 bases). Input material: CD4+ T cells sorted from blood. The CDR3 DNA reads TGTGCCAGCAGTTTTTGGGAGGAAGGCACAGATACGCAGTATTTT. This codes for CASSFWEEGTDTQYF.